The following is a TCR beta chain sequence with its context. The record originates from a study of OX40 agonist ivuxolimab in advanced cancers. Study in general: People who had prior anti-PD-1, anti-PD-L1 or anti-CTLA-4 therapy could take part, and roughly 44% had some.

The V and J ends lost 4 bases and 0 bases respectively, with 17 bases between them. Per the germline V gene, CDR1 is MGHRA and CDR2 is YSYEKL. CDR3 length: 17 amino acids. The repertoire was sequenced with immunoSEQ multiplex PCR; TCRdb's copy has only in-frame clones and lacks some. The sample lists 60,000 to 75,000 clones; about 91% were seen once. Specimen: CD4+ or CD8+ T cells sorted from blood, collected in a trial of the OX40 agonist ivuxolimab. V and J are TRBV4-1 and TRBJ2-3; D is ambiguous. This clonotype originated in an adult with an advanced solid tumor such as melanoma, head and neck, liver or kidney cancer. The CDR3 loop is CASSPEKVRISTDTQYF. As DNA, the CDR3 is TGCGCCAGCAGCCCCGAGAAGGTCCGGATTAGCACAGATACGCAGTATTTT.